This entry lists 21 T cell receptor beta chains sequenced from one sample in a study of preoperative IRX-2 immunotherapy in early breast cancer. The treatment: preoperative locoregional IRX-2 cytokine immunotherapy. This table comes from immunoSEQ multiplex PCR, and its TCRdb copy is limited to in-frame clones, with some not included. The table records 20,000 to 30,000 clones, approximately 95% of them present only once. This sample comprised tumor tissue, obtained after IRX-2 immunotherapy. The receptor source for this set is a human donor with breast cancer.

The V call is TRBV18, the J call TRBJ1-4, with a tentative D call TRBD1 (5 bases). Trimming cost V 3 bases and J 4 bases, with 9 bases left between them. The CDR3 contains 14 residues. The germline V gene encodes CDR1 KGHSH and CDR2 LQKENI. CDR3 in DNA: TGTGCCAGCTCACCGGACAACCTTAATGAAAAACTGTTTTTT. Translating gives CASSPDNLNEKLFF.

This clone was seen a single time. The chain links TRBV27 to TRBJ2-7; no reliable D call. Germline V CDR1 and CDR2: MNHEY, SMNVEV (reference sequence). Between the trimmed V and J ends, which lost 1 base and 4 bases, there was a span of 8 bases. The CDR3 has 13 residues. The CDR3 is CASSLWPMYEQYF. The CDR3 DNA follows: TGTGCCAGCAGTTTATGGCCCATGTACGAGCAGTACTTC.

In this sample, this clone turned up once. CDR3 DNA: TGTGCCAGCAGCCTCCTCTCGGGAGCGGGAGGCCACGAGCAGTACTTC. Translated, it gives CASSLLSGAGGHEQYF. This rearrangement joins TRBV7-3 to TRBJ2-7, with 9 bases lining up with TRBD2. CDR3 length: 16 residues. CDR1 is SGHTA and CDR2 is FQGTGA in the germline V gene. V lost 5 bases, J lost 5 bases, and 13 bases stayed unmatched.

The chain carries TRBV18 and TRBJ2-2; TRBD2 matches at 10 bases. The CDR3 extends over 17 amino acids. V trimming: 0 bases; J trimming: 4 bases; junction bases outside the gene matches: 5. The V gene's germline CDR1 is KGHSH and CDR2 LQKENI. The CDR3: CASSPPRAGGPTGELFF. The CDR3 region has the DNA TGTGCCAGCTCACCACCGAGAGCGGGAGGGCCCACCGGGGAGCTGTTTTTT.

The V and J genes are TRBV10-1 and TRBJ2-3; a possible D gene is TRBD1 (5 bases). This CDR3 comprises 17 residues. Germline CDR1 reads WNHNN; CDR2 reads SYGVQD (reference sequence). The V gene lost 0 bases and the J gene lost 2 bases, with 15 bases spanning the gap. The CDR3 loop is CASSESTSDKITDTQYF. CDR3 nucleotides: TGCGCCAGCAGTGAGTCGACGTCGGACAAAATCACAGATACGCAGTATTTT.

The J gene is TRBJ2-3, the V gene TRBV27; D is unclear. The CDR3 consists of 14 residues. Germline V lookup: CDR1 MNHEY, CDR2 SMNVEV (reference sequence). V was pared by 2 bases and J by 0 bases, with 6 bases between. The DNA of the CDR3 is TGTGCCAGCAGTTTACCTTCCAGCACAGATACGCAGTATTTT. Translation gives CASSLPSSTDTQYF.

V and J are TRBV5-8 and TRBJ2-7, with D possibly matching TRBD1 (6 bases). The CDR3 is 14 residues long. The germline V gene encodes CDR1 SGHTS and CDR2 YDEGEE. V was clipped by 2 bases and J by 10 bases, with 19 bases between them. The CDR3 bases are TGTGCCAGCAGCTTTCGTTACCCCACAGGGTTTCAGTACTTC. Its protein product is CASSFRYPTGFQYF.

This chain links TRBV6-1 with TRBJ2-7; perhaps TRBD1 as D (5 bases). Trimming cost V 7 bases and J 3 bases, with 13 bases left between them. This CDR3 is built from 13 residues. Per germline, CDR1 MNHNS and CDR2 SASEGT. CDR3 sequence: CASNVGAVYEQYF. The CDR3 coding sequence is TGTGCCAGCAATGTAGGGGCTGTCTACGAGCAGTACTTC.

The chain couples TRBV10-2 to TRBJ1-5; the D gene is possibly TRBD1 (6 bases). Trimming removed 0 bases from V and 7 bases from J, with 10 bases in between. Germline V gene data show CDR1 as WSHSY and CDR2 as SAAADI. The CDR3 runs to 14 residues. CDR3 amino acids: CASSESGGGQPQHF. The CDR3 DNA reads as TGCGCCAGCAGTGAGTCTGGGGGCGGGCAGCCCCAGCATTTT.

The CDR3 region has the DNA TGTGCCAGCACGGGAGGGGGGAGGTCCTACGAGCAGTACTTC. This encodes CASTGGGRSYEQYF. The chain uses TRBV2 and TRBJ2-7; 8 bases match TRBD2. The CDR3 has 14 residues. With V trimmed by 7 bases and J by 1 base, 6 bases remained unmatched. CDR1 SNHLY and CDR2 FYNNEI come from the germline V gene. Using reference TRBV2 and TRBJ2-7 for the parts outside the CDR3, the full variable domain is EPEVTQTPSHQVTQMGQEVILRCVPISNHLYFYWYRQILGQKVEFLVSFYNNEISEKSEIFDDQFSVERPDGSNFTLKIRSTKLEDSAMYFCASTGGGRSYEQYFGPGTRLTVT.

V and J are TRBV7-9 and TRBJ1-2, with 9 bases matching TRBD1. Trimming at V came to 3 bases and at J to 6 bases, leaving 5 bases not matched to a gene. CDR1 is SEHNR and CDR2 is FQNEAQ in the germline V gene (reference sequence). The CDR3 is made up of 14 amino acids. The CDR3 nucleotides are TGTGCCAGCAGCTTGTCGGGACAGGGAAATGGCTACACCTTC. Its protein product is CASSLSGQGNGYTF.

The CDR3, as DNA: TGTGCCAGTAGTATTGGGGGGGGTGGGGCCAACGTCCTGACTTTC. This sequence encodes CASSIGGGGANVLTF. The chain recombines TRBV19 with TRBJ2-6, with TRBD2 matching 7 bases. From germline, CDR1 is LNHDA and CDR2 SQIVND (reference sequence). The trim removed 3 bases at V and 3 bases at J, leaving 2 bases unmatched. The CDR3 is made up of 15 amino acids.

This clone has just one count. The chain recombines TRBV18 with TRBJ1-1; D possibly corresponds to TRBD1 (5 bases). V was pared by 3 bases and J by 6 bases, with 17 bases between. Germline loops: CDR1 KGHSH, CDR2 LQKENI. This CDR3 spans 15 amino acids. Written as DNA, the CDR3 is TGTGCCAGCTCACCCCGGGGCGGCAGGGAGGCTGAAGCTTTCTTT. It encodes CASSPRGGREAEAFF. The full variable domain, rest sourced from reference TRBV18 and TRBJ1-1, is NAGVMQNPRHLVRRRGQEARLRCSPMKGHSHVYWYRQLPEEGLKFMVYLQKENIIDESGMPKERFSAEFPKEGPSILRIQQVVRGDSAAYFCASSPRGGREAEAFFGQGTRLTVV.

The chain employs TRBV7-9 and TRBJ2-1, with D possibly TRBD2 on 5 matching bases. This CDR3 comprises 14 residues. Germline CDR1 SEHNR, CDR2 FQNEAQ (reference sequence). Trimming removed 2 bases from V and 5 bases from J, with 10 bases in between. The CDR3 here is CASSLSSLDNEQFF. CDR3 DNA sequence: TGTGCCAGCAGCTTATCTAGCCTAGACAATGAGCAGTTCTTC.

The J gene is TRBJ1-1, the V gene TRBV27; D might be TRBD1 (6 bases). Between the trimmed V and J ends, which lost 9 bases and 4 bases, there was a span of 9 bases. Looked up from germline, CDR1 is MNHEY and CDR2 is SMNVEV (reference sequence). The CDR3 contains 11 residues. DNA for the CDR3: TGTGCCAGTTCAGGGGTCACTGAAGCTTTCTTT. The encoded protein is CASSGVTEAFF.

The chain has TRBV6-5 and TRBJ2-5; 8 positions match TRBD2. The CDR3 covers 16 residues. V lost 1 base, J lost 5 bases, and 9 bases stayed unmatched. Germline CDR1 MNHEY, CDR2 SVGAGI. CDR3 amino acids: CASSYLGLVSRETQYF. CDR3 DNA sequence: TGTGCCAGCAGTTACTTGGGACTAGTATCGCGGGAGACCCAGTACTTC.

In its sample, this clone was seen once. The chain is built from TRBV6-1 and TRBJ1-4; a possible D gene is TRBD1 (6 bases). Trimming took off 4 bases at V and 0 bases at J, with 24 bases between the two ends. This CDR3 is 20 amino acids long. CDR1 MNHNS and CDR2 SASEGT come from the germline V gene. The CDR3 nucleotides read TGTGCCAGCAGTGTACGTGTAAGACAGGATGGAATTGCAACTAATGAAAAACTGTTTTTT. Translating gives CASSVRVRQDGIATNEKLFF.

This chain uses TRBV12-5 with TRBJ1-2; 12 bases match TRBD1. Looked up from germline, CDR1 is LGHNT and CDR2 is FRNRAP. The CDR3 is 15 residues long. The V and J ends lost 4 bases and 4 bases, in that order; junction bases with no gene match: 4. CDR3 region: CASGWGTGGGYGYTF. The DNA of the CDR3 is TGTGCTAGTGGTTGGGGGACAGGGGGCGGCTATGGCTACACCTTC. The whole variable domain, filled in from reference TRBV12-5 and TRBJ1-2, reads DARVTQTPRHKVTEMGQEVTMRCQPILGHNTVFWYRQTMMQGLELLAYFRNRAPLDDSGMPKDRFSAEMPDATLATLKIQPSEPRDSAVYFCASGWGTGGGYGYTFGSGTRLTVV.

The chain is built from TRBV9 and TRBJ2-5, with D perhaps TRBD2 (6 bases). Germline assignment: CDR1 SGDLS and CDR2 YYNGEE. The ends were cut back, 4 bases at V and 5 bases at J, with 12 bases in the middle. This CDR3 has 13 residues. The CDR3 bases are TGTGCCAGCAGCCCTTGGGACTTTGAGACCCAGTACTTC. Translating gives CASSPWDFETQYF.

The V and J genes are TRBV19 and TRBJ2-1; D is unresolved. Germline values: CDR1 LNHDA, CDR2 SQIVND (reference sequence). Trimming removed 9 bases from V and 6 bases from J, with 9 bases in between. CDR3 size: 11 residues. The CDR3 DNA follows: TGTGCCAGCCGTTGGGGCAATGAGCAGTTCTTC. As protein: CASRWGNEQFF.

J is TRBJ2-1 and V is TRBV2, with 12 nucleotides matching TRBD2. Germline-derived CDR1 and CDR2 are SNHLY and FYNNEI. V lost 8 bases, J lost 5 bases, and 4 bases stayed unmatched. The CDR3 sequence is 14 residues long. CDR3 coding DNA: TGTGCCAGCGTCCTAGCGGGAGGGGACAATGAGCAGTTCTTC. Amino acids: CASVLAGGDNEQFF.